A single sample gave rise to the 19 T cell receptor beta chains below, sequenced in a study of blood T cell repertoires in COVID-19. Profiled with immunoSEQ multiplex PCR; TCRdb holds only in-frame clones, not every one. The data contain about 380,000 clones, 81% of them singletons. Material for sequencing was peripheral blood. These receptors were obtained from a human donor with acute or convalescent COVID-19. The donor label of this sample is uncertain.

In this sample, this clone turned up a few times. The genes are TRBV30 and TRBJ1-1, with TRBD1 matching 7 bases. The CDR3 has 15 residues. The V segment lost 4 bases and the J segment 1 base; nucleotides outside the gene matches: 9. Germline lookup yields CDR1 GTSNPN and CDR2 SVGIG (reference sequence). This CDR3 is CAWTGGRIWNTEAFF. For the CDR3, the DNA is TGTGCCTGGACAGGGGGACGTATTTGGAACACTGAAGCTTTCTTT.

The CDR3 sequence: CASSFQQLEAFF. In DNA form, the CDR3 reads TGTGCCAGCAGTTTCCAACAGCTTGAAGCTTTCTTT. This rearrangement joins TRBV28 to TRBJ1-1; unclear D gene. The V gene's germline CDR1 is MDHEN and CDR2 SYDVKM. The CDR3 covers 12 residues. Trimming stripped 3 bases from V and 7 bases from J, with 9 bases between. The full variable domain, rest sourced from reference TRBV28 and TRBJ1-1, is DVKVTQSSRYLVKRTGEKVFLECVQDMDHENMFWYRQDPGLGLRLIYFSYDVKMKEKGDIPEGYSVSREKKERFSLILESASTNQTSMYLCASSFQQLEAFFGQGTRLTVV.

The CDR3, as DNA: TGTGCCTGGAGTTTGGGCCATGAGCAGTTCTTC. Translation gives CAWSLGHEQFF. The J gene is TRBJ2-1, the V gene TRBV30; the D is unclear. Germline CDR1 and CDR2: GTSNPN and SVGIG (reference sequence). Trimming cost V 2 bases and J 8 bases, with 7 bases left between them. This CDR3 has 11 amino acids.

J is TRBJ2-2 and V is TRBV6-6, with D possibly TRBD2 on 5 matching bases. This CDR3 is 15 amino acids long. Germline V CDR1 and CDR2: MNHNY, SVGAGI (reference sequence). Trimming took off 8 bases at V and 7 bases at J, with 20 bases between the two ends. The chain's CDR3 is CASEEAGRAGGELFF. CDR3 sequence (DNA): TGTGCCAGCGAGGAGGCGGGTCGAGCCGGCGGGGAGCTGTTTTTT.

V and J are TRBV18 and TRBJ2-5; possible D gene TRBD1, 6 bases. This CDR3 has 13 amino acids. V was pared by 6 bases and J by 9 bases, with 17 bases between. Germline V gives CDR1 KGHSH, CDR2 LQKENI. DNA of the CDR3: TGTGCCAGCTCGCTCCAGGGGACCAAGGCCCAGTACTTC. It encodes CASSLQGTKAQYF. Using reference TRBV18 and TRBJ2-5 for the parts outside the CDR3, the full variable domain is NAGVMQNPRHLVRRRGQEARLRCSPMKGHSHVYWYRQLPEEGLKFMVYLQKENIIDESGMPKERFSAEFPKEGPSILRIQQVVRGDSAAYFCASSLQGTKAQYFGPGTRLLVL.

CDR3 nucleotides: TGTGCCAGCTCCAGGGGTGAGCAGTTCTTC. Amino acid sequence: CASSRGEQFF. This chain uses TRBV28 with TRBJ2-1; D might be TRBD1 (6 bases). Germline V lookup: CDR1 MDHEN, CDR2 SYDVKM. CDR3 length: 10 amino acids. The ends were cut back, 8 bases at V and 9 bases at J, with 8 bases in the middle.

This sequence joins TRBV29-1 and TRBJ1-1, with D perhaps TRBD1 (6 bases). V was cut by 6 bases and J by 5 bases, with 16 bases left in between. The length of the CDR3 is 13 residues. CDR1 and CDR2 (germline): SQVTM, ANQGSEA. CDR3 in amino acids: CSVRTDRLTEAFF. Here the CDR3 DNA reads TGCAGCGTACGGACAGACCGCTTAACTGAAGCTTTCTTT.

V is TRBV12-5 and J is TRBJ2-1; D is uncertain. CDR3 length: 18 amino acids. Germline CDR1 reads LGHNT; CDR2 reads FRNRAP. The V end was cut by 6 bases, the J end by 5 bases, with 26 bases between. The CDR3 DNA reads TGTGCTAGTGGAAAGGAATGGGCGCCCTCCCCTCGTGACAATGAGCAGTTCTTC. Amino acid sequence: CASGKEWAPSPRDNEQFF.

The J gene is TRBJ2-2, the V gene TRBV4-2; D is perhaps TRBD2 (5 bases). V was shortened by 3 bases and J by 5 bases, with 13 bases between the two germline ends. Germline CDR1 LGHNA, CDR2 YNFKEQ. This CDR3 is 15 amino acids long. CDR3 region: CASSQSTRETGELFF. CDR3 DNA: TGTGCCAGCAGCCAGTCAACTAGGGAGACCGGGGAGCTGTTTTTT.

The rearrangement uses TRBV7-2 and TRBJ2-7, with D tentatively TRBD2 (6 bases). Deletions cut 5 bases from V and 0 bases from J, with 14 bases between. Germline CDR1 reads SGHTA; CDR2 reads FQGNSA. The CDR3 totals 15 residues. CDR3 residues: CASSPSIADSYEQYF. The CDR3 bases are TGTGCCAGCAGCCCTTCTATAGCGGACTCCTACGAGCAGTACTTC.

V is TRBV29-1 and J is TRBJ1-1; weak D call: TRBD1 (5 bases). Germline CDR1 reads SQVTM; CDR2 reads ANQGSEA. The CDR3 has 13 amino acids. Trimming removed 0 bases from V and 3 bases from J, with 8 bases in between. Written as DNA, the CDR3 is TGCAGCGTTGAAGAGGGGGGGGACACTGAAGCTTTCTTT. Amino acid sequence: CSVEEGGDTEAFF.

The V gene is TRBV18, the J gene TRBJ1-5, with D hard to call. Germline CDR1 is KGHSH and CDR2 is LQKENI. Trimming left V 6 bases short and J 0 bases short, with 9 bases between. The CDR3 is made up of 14 amino acids. This CDR3 is CASSPSNSNQPQHF. The CDR3 DNA reads as TGTGCCAGCTCTCCAAGCAATAGCAATCAGCCCCAGCATTTT.

This clone was seen a single time. The V gene is TRBV6-5, the J gene TRBJ1-2; D is perhaps TRBD1 (5 bases). V shed 0 bases and J shed 1 base, with 9 bases lying between them. Germline assignment: CDR1 MNHEY and CDR2 SVGAGI. This CDR3 region has 15 residues. CDR3 residues: CASSYSSGFNYGYTF. In DNA, the CDR3 is TGTGCCAGCAGTTACTCGTCAGGGTTTAACTATGGCTACACCTTC.

This clone was counted a single time. The rearrangement uses TRBV6-6 and TRBJ1-1, with a possible D match to TRBD1 (5 bases). The CDR3 spans 14 residues. Germline-derived CDR1 and CDR2 are MNHNY and SVGAGI (reference sequence). V lost 0 bases to trimming and J lost 1 base, with 6 bases between them. CDR3 bases: TGTGCCAGCAGTTACTCGGACACGAACACTGAAGCTTTCTTT. Translating gives CASSYSDTNTEAFF.

The chain recombines TRBV28 with TRBJ2-4; 11 bases agree with TRBD1. Germline CDR1 reads MDHEN; CDR2 reads SYDVKM. The CDR3 runs to 14 residues. J gave up 5 bases and V 6 bases, and 3 bases lay outside the gene matches. CDR3 region: CASSQDRGQNIQYF. The CDR3 DNA reads as TGTGCCAGCAGCCAGGACAGGGGGCAAAACATTCAGTACTTC.

The genes are TRBV29-1 and TRBJ1-2, with a possible D match to TRBD1 (5 bases). The germline gives CDR1 SQVTM, CDR2 ANQGSEA. This CDR3 contains 12 residues. Trimming took 7 bases from V and 8 from J, leaving 17 bases between them. The DNA for the CDR3 is TGCAGCGCCCGTCGACAGCTCGAAGGCTACACCTTC. This gives the protein CSARRQLEGYTF.

This clone was picked up one time. The V call is TRBV29-1, the J call TRBJ2-7; the match to TRBD1 covers 8 bases. V lost 5 bases and J lost 2; bases outside the gene matches: 14. The CDR3 consists of 16 residues. Germline V gives CDR1 SQVTM, CDR2 ANQGSEA. The CDR3 DNA reads as TGCAGCGTTTACTCCAGGGGGCGCTTCGGGACCTACGAGCAGTACTTC. Translating it yields CSVYSRGRFGTYEQYF.

The J gene is TRBJ2-1, the V gene TRBV3-1 (or the pseudogene TRBV3-2), with 13 bases aligning to TRBD2. Germline CDR1 is LGHDT and CDR2 is YNNKEL (reference sequence). J was trimmed by 9 bases and V by 5 bases; bases with no gene match: 7. This CDR3 is 15 amino acids long. DNA for the CDR3: TGTGCCAGCAGCTCGGGACTAGCGGGGAGTACTGAGCAGTTCTTC. It yields the protein CASSSGLAGSTEQFF.

This clone has only one observation. This chain connects TRBV7-2 to TRBJ2-2; tentative D call: TRBD1 (6 bases). The CDR3 has 15 residues. Germline values: CDR1 SGHTA, CDR2 FQGNSA. V was cut by 3 bases and J by 4 bases, with 12 bases left in between. The CDR3 region has the DNA TGTGCCAGCAGCTTGAGACAGGTCATCACCGGGGAGCTGTTTTTT. It codes for CASSLRQVITGELFF.